These 28 T cell receptor beta chains were all obtained from the same sample, sequenced in a study of cytomegalovirus exposure and HLA in healthy donors. In the PCR, 60 Vbeta and 13 Jbeta primers were used. The data were produced by immunoSEQ multiplex PCR, yet TCRdb's version contains in-frame clones alone and is incomplete. The profile shows about 130,000 clones, approximately 77% of them singletons. The sample comprised PBMCs. The receptors come from a man younger than 40 in good health and CMV-seronegative.

In this sample, this clone turned up a few times. The rearrangement joins TRBV5-4 to TRBJ2-1; the match to TRBD2 covers 11 bases. The junction had 7 bases not matched to a gene; V was cut back by 4 bases and J by 7 bases. The CDR3 is 15 amino acids. Germline lookup yields CDR1 SGHNT and CDR2 YYREEE (reference sequence). This CDR3 is CASSILAGVRNEQFF. The DNA of the CDR3 is TGTGCCAGCAGCATACTAGCGGGAGTAAGGAATGAGCAGTTCTTC.

This clone was picked up a small number of times. This same CDR3 is encoded by further DNA sequences in the sample. The J gene is TRBJ2-7, the V gene TRBV5-6, with D perhaps matching TRBD2 (6 bases). The CDR3 runs 15 residues. V was trimmed by 0 bases and J by 4 bases, leaving 14 bases between them. CDR1 is SGHDT and CDR2 is YYEEEE in the germline V gene. The CDR3 here is CASSLGAGGIYEQYF. The CDR3 DNA follows: TGTGCCAGCAGCTTGGGAGCGGGCGGGATTTACGAGCAGTACTTC.

The chain uses TRBV10-2 and TRBJ1-6; D remains ambiguous. Germline V lookup: CDR1 WSHSY, CDR2 SAAADI. The CDR3 runs 16 residues. Trimming took 4 bases from V and 3 from J, leaving 13 bases between them. The CDR3 loop is CASSVLSPSYNSPLHF. In nucleotides, the CDR3 is TGCGCCAGCAGTGTACTATCCCCCAGCTATAATTCACCCCTCCACTTT.

The gene calls are TRBV19 and TRBJ1-5; D is possibly TRBD1 (6 bases). Per the germline V gene, CDR1 is LNHDA and CDR2 is SQIVND (reference sequence). This CDR3 is built from 14 residues. Trimming cost V 1 base and J 4 bases, with 8 bases left between them. The CDR3 coding sequence is TGTGCCAGTAGTATAGGGACAGAGAATCAGCCCCAGCATTTT. Translating it yields CASSIGTENQPQHF.

The sample holds a few counts of this clone. The sample contains more than one DNA sequence encoding this CDR3. This CDR3 reads CASSVGGGGQETQYF. CDR3 DNA sequence: TGTGCCAGCAGCGTAGGTGGGGGGGGCCAAGAGACCCAGTACTTC. V and J are TRBV9 and TRBJ2-5; 7 bases match TRBD2. Looked up from germline, CDR1 is SGDLS and CDR2 is YYNGEE. The CDR3 consists of 15 residues. Losses at the gene ends were 0 bases for V and 1 base for J; bases not matched to a gene: 3.

The V gene is TRBV11-3, the J gene TRBJ1-4; TRBD1 might be the D (5 bases). The CDR3 is made up of 15 amino acids. Germline V gives CDR1 SGHNT, CDR2 YENEEA. The V gene lost 5 bases and the J gene lost 1 base, with 11 bases spanning the gap. The CDR3 protein is CASSDRRGTNEKLFF. CDR3 DNA: TGTGCCAGCAGCGATAGAAGGGGAACTAATGAAAAACTGTTTTTT.

The chain joins TRBV6-5 to TRBJ2-5; possible D gene TRBD2, 6 bases. The J call may be incorrect, as the DNA end agrees better with TRBJ2-7. Germline V gene data show CDR1 as MNHEY and CDR2 as SVGAGI. CDR3 length: 15 amino acids. CDR3 sequence reads: CASSSPGGSYNEQYF. For the CDR3, the DNA is TGTGCCAGCAGCTCCCCCGGGGGATCGTATAACGAGCAGTACTTC.

The chain has TRBV27 and TRBJ2-3; D is unresolved. CDR3 length equals 14 residues. Germline V gene data show CDR1 as MNHEY and CDR2 as SMNVEV (reference sequence). Deletions cut 1 base from V and 5 bases from J, with 10 bases between. In DNA form, the CDR3 reads TGTGCCAGCAGTTTATTTACGTCGGGAGATACGCAGTATTTT. Translated: CASSLFTSGDTQYF.

V gene TRBV6-4 combines with J gene TRBJ2-1, with 10 bases lining up with TRBD2. Germline trimming cut 5 bases from V and 7 bases from J; bases unmatched to any gene: 5. This CDR3 region has 14 residues. The germline V gene encodes CDR1 MRHNA and CDR2 SNTAGT. The CDR3 DNA reads TGTGCCAGCAGTCGTCTAGCGGGAGTAAATGAGCAGTTCTTC. Amino acid sequence: CASSRLAGVNEQFF.

This chain joins TRBV6-5 and TRBJ2-1; tentatively, D is TRBD2 (5 bases). The CDR3 extends over 16 amino acids. Trimming cost V 0 bases and J 0 bases, with 9 bases left between them. Germline-derived CDR1 and CDR2 are MNHEY and SVGAGI. The CDR3 nucleotides are TGTGCCAGCAGTTACTCGGAGGATAGCTCCTACAATGAGCAGTTCTTC. Its translation: CASSYSEDSSYNEQFF.

The chain carries TRBV5-4 and TRBJ2-7; 7 bases align to TRBD2. The CDR3 sequence is 16 residues long. V dropped 4 bases and J dropped 0; count of bases not matched to a gene: 10. Looked up from germline, CDR1 is SGHNT and CDR2 is YYREEE (reference sequence). CDR3 region: CASSTHAGTNSYEQYF. The CDR3 region has the DNA TGTGCCAGCAGCACACATGCCGGGACTAACTCCTACGAGCAGTACTTC.

V gene TRBV7-6 combines with J gene TRBJ2-7, with 8 bases fitting TRBD2. The J segment lost 3 bases and the V segment lost 5 bases, leaving 12 bases of the junction unmatched. CDR1 SGHVS and CDR2 FNYEAQ come from the germline V gene. CDR3 length: 16 residues. CDR3 residues: CASSPTGAGGFYEQYF. The CDR3 region has the DNA TGTGCCAGCAGCCCCACGGGCGCGGGAGGTTTCTACGAGCAGTACTTC. Together with reference TRBV7-6 and TRBJ2-7, the CDR3 gives the full variable domain: GAGVSQSPRYKVTKRGQDVALRCDPISGHVSLYWYRQALGQGPEFLTYFNYEAQQDKSGLPNDRFSAERPEGSISTLTIQRTEQRDSAMYRCASSPTGAGGFYEQYFGPGTRLTVT.

This clone has more than one count but fewer than ten. The V and J genes are TRBV19 and TRBJ1-5; TRBD1 matches 9 bases. CDR3 length: 16 residues. Germline CDR1 is LNHDA and CDR2 is SQIVND (reference sequence). The V and J ends lost 1 base and 6 bases, in that order; junction bases with no gene match: 7. The CDR3 spells CASSIAVQGATQPQHF. CDR3 sequence (DNA): TGTGCCAGTAGTATAGCGGTACAGGGGGCCACTCAGCCCCAGCATTTT.

The chain is built from TRBV9 and TRBJ1-1; D is ambiguous. Between the trimmed V and J ends, which lost 0 bases and 5 bases, there was a span of 5 bases. The CDR3 length is 12 residues. Germline V lookup: CDR1 SGDLS, CDR2 YYNGEE. CDR3 loop: CASSVGETEAFF. Written as DNA, the CDR3 is TGTGCCAGCAGCGTAGGTGAGACTGAAGCTTTCTTT.

CDR3 sequence (DNA): TGCGCCAGCAGAAATGGGAGGGCCCCCACCGGGGAGCTGTTTTTT. Translated: CASRNGRAPTGELFF. The chain is built from TRBV4-1 and TRBJ2-2; 7 positions agree with TRBD2. This CDR3 has 15 amino acids. After removal of 6 bases from V and 4 bases from J, the junction contained 8 bases not matched to a gene. Germline V gives CDR1 MGHRA, CDR2 YSYEKL.

The V gene is TRBV5-6, the J gene TRBJ2-5, with 9 nucleotides matching TRBD2. This CDR3 is 17 amino acids long. Germline V CDR1 and CDR2: SGHDT, YYEEEE. V lost 3 bases, J lost 1 base, and 10 bases stayed unmatched. The CDR3 spells CASSYRTAGGSQETQYF. CDR3 nucleotides: TGTGCCAGCAGCTACCGTACCGCGGGGGGGAGCCAAGAGACCCAGTACTTC.

The rearrangement uses TRBV18 and TRBJ1-3; tentatively, D is TRBD1 (5 bases). Deletions cut 2 bases from V and 2 bases from J, with 13 bases between. CDR3 length: 16 residues. Per the germline V gene, CDR1 is KGHSH and CDR2 is LQKENI. The CDR3 bases are TGTGCCAGCTCACCAGTCGGGGGATCCCCTGGAAACACCATATATTTT. Translating it yields CASSPVGGSPGNTIYF.

This chain uses TRBV25-1 with TRBJ1-6, with no clear D. CDR3 length: 13 amino acids. The V end lost 1 base, the J end lost 7 bases, and 5 bases lay between the germline ends. The germline V gene has CDR1 MGHDK and CDR2 SYGVNS. CDR3 bases: TGTGCCAGCAGTGAATCTTCGAATTCACCCCTCCACTTT. Amino acids: CASSESSNSPLHF.

This chain links TRBV28 with TRBJ2-5; 8 nucleotides match TRBD1. The V and J ends lost 6 bases and 5 bases, in that order; junction bases with no gene match: 14. CDR1 is MDHEN and CDR2 is SYDVKM in the germline V gene. The CDR3 loop spans 16 amino acids. The DNA for the CDR3 is TGTGCCAGCAGCTCTGCCCGGACAGGGCCGGAGGAGACCCAGTACTTC. Translation: CASSSARTGPEETQYF.

This chain links TRBV10-3 with TRBJ2-7; no clear D. Trimming left V 4 bases short and J 3 bases short, with 16 bases between. The CDR3 is 15 amino acids. The germline V gene has CDR1 ENHRY and CDR2 SYGVKD. CDR3 bases: TGTGCCATCAGTGCAACTTCTAGTTTGGGCTACGAGCAGTACTTC. It translates to CAISATSSLGYEQYF.

The chain employs TRBV9 and TRBJ2-5; 10 bases fit TRBD1. From germline, CDR1 is SGDLS and CDR2 YYNGEE. The CDR3 has 15 residues. After removal of 2 bases from V and 4 bases from J, the junction contained 5 bases not matched to a gene. The CDR3 reads CASSVEGQGGETQYF. The CDR3 coding sequence is TGTGCCAGCAGCGTGGAAGGACAGGGGGGAGAGACCCAGTACTTC.

Only a few counts were recorded for this clone. The chain has TRBV6-5 and TRBJ1-2, with D maybe TRBD1 (6 bases). CDR1 MNHEY and CDR2 SVGAGI come from the germline V gene. V lost 4 bases and J 3 bases, leaving 15 bases between the germline ends. This CDR3 has 15 residues. The CDR3, as DNA: TGTGCCAGCAGTTCTCTGACAGGTCCCCACTATGGCTACACCTTC. Residues: CASSSLTGPHYGYTF.

This clone was observed a handful of times. The V and J genes are TRBV18 and TRBJ1-1; weak D call: TRBD1 (5 bases). V dropped 0 bases and J dropped 0 bases, with 5 bases sitting between them. Germline values: CDR1 KGHSH, CDR2 LQKENI. The CDR3 extends over 14 amino acids. CDR3 bases: TGTGCCAGCTCACCACCAGGGGTGAACACTGAAGCTTTCTTT. Translation: CASSPPGVNTEAFF.

This clone has more than one count but fewer than ten. The gene calls are TRBV18 and TRBJ1-2; a weak D match, TRBD1 (5 bases). The germline V and J ends were trimmed by 5 bases and 0 bases, with 19 bases remaining between them. Germline values: CDR1 KGHSH, CDR2 LQKENI. The CDR3 loop spans 17 amino acids. This CDR3 reads CASSDGTGTATNYGYTF. CDR3 DNA: TGTGCCAGCTCAGACGGAACCGGGACTGCAACTAACTATGGCTACACCTTC.

The gene calls are TRBV13 and TRBJ2-1; 9 nucleotides line up with TRBD2. The CDR3 is 16 residues long. The V and J ends lost 1 base and 4 bases, in that order; junction bases with no gene match: 5. The germline gives CDR1 PRHDT, CDR2 FYEKMQ (reference sequence). CDR3 residues: CASSLAGLAGYNEQFF. CDR3 sequence (DNA): TGTGCCAGCAGCTTAGCTGGGCTAGCGGGATACAATGAGCAGTTCTTC.

The chain is built from TRBV10-1 and TRBJ2-3, with a tentative D call TRBD1 (6 bases). The V end was cut by 4 bases, the J end by 4 bases, with 9 bases between. This CDR3 contains 13 residues. Germline V gene lookup returns CDR1 WNHNN and CDR2 SYGVQD (reference sequence). This chain's CDR3 is CASSGSGADTQYF. CDR3 nucleotides: TGCGCCAGCAGTGGATCAGGGGCAGATACGCAGTATTTT.

The chain combines TRBV14 with TRBJ1-1; no reliable D call. The CDR3 loop spans 12 amino acids. The germline V and J ends were trimmed by 4 bases and 5 bases, with 8 bases remaining between them. CDR1 is SGHDN and CDR2 is FVKESK in the germline V gene. DNA for the CDR3: TGTGCCAGCAGCCTCCTCGGGACTGAAGCTTTCTTT. Protein: CASSLLGTEAFF.

V gene TRBV6-1 combines with J gene TRBJ2-7, with 8 nucleotides matching TRBD2. This CDR3 contains 14 residues. CDR1 and CDR2 (germline): MNHNS, SASEGT. Losses at the gene ends were 5 bases for V and 3 bases for J; bases not matched to a gene: 6. This CDR3 reads CASSKSGSGYEQYF. The DNA for the CDR3 is TGTGCCAGCAGTAAAAGCGGGAGCGGCTACGAGCAGTACTTC.